This T cell receptor beta chain came from a study of blood T cell repertoires in COVID-19. Study summary: The United States, Italy and Spain supplied acute and convalescent COVID-19 samples. PBMCs, B-cell-depleted T cells, or T cells provided the cDNA or gDNA that made up the material.

In the authors' methods: Nucleated cell number was recorded as an estimate derived from reference gene primer amplification. This table comes from immunoSEQ multiplex PCR, and its TCRdb copy is limited to in-frame clones, with some not included. The V and J calls and the clone size are those of that table, but D and trimming were determined from the DNA. The sample records 200,000 to 250,000 clones, 70% to 90% being singletons. The germline gives CDR1 SGHKS, CDR2 YYEKEE (reference sequence). Trimming cost V 0 bases and J 4 bases; bases outside gene matches: 5. The CDR3 length is 16 residues. This sequence was found in a woman aged 18 to 35 who had recovered from COVID-19. Sequencing input: peripheral blood. The chain carries TRBV5-5 and TRBJ2-5; 11 bases agree with TRBD2. The CDR3 sequence: CASSLGLAGGRETQYF. The CDR3 DNA is TGTGCCAGCAGCTTGGGCCTAGCGGGAGGCCGAGAGACCCAGTACTTC.